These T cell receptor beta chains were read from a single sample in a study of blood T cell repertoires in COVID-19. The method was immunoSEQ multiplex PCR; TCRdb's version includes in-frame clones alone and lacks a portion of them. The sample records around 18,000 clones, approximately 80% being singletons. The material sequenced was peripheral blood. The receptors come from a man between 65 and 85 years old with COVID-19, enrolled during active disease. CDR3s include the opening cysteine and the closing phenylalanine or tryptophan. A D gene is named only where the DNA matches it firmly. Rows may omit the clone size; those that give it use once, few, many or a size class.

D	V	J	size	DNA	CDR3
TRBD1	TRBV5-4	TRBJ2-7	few	TGTGCCAGCAGCGCCGCGCGGGACAGGGACTACGAGCAGTACTTC	CASSAARDRDYEQYF
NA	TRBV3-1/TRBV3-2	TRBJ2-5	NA	TGTGCCAGCAGCGGAGGACTGAAAGCGGTGGAGACCCAGTACTTC	CASSGGLKAVETQYF
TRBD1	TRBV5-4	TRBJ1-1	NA	TGTGCCAGCAGCAGACCGGGGACAGACACTGAAGCTTTCTTT	CASSRPGTDTEAFF
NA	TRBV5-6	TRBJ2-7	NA	TGTGCCAGCAGCTTGGTGACAGCCTACGAGCAGTACTTC	CASSLVTAYEQYF
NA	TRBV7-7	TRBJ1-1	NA	TGTGCTAGCAGCTTAGCTCCTCTCACTGAAGCTTTCTTT	CASSLAPLTEAFF
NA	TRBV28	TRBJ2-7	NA	TGTGCCAGCAGTTTCTTTCGGACATACGAGCAGTACTTC	CASSFFRTYEQYF
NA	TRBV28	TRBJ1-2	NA	TGTGCCAGCACCGTGGGGGGGGCCCCAGCTAACTATGGCTACACCTTC	CASTVGGAPANYGYTF
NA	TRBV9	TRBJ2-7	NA	TGTGCCAGCAGCGTAAATATCGGGACTGGGACAGTCAATTCCTACGAGCAGTACTTC	CASSVNIGTGTVNSYEQYF
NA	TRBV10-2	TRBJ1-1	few	TGCGCCAGCAGTGATAGGACACTATCTTTGGAAGCTTTCTTT	CASSDRTLSLEAFF
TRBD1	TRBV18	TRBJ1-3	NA	TGTGCCAGCTCACCACCGGCTGGGACAGGGCACTCTGGAAACACCATATATTTT	CASSPPAGTGHSGNTIYF
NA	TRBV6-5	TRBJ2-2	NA	TGTGCCAGCAGCCTCGGGACAAAGAGCACCGGGGAGCTGTTTTTT	CASSLGTKSTGELFF
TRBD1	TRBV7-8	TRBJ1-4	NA	TGTGCCAGCAGCTTCCCAAGCACCTCCAGGACAGGGGGCGGAAAACTGTTTTTT	CASSFPSTSRTGGGKLFF
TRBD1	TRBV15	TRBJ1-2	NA	TGTGCCACCAGCAGAGAAAAGGGACAGGGGGGCTATGGCTACACCTTC	CATSREKGQGGYGYTF
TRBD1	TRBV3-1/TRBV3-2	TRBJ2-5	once	TGTGCCAGCAGCCAAGTCGGGACAGACCCAGAGGCCCAGTACTTC	CASSQVGTDPEAQYF
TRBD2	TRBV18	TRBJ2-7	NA	TGTGCCAGCTCACCGGCCGGGACTAGCGGGGGGTACGAGCAGTACTTC	CASSPAGTSGGYEQYF
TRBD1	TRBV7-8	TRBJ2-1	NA	TGTGCCAGCAGCCTCACAGGGGCCAATGAGCAGTTCTTC	CASSLTGANEQFF
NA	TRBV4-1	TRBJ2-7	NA	TGCGCCAGCAGTCCCGGGGAGCGGAGCTCCTACGAGCAGTACTTC	CASSPGERSSYEQYF
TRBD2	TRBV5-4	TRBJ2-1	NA	TGTGCCAGCAGCCTGGGAGCGGGGGACTACAATGAGCAGTTCTTC	CASSLGAGDYNEQFF
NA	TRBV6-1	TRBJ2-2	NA	TGTGCCAGCAGTGAAGTGAGGGTAGGCACCGGGGAGCTGTTTTTT	CASSEVRVGTGELFF
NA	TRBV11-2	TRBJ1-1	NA	TGTGCCAGCAGCTTAGCCCTCATCTCGCGTGAAGCTTTCTTT	CASSLALISREAFF
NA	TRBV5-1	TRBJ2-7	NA	TGCGCCAGCAGCTTGGATATGGGCACCTACGAGCAGTACTTC	CASSLDMGTYEQYF
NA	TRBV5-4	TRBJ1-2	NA	TGTGCCAGCGTTCGTGACACAGGGACTAACTATGGCTACACCTTC	CASVRDTGTNYGYTF
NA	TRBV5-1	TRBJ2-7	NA	TGCGCCAGCAGCTTGGGACAGGTTTCTGGGGACGAGCAGTACTTC	CASSLGQVSGDEQYF
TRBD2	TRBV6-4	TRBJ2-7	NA	TGTGCCAGCAGTGACGAGCCATTAAGTGGGACTAGCGGGAGGCTCTACGAGCAGTACTTC	CASSDEPLSGTSGRLYEQYF
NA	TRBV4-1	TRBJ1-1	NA	TGCGCCAGCAGCCAAGATCGGGGGAACACTGAAGCTTTCTTT	CASSQDRGNTEAFF
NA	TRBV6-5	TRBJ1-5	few	TGTGCCAGCAGATCCGCACGACAGGGCAATCAGCCCCAGCATTTT	CASRSARQGNQPQHF
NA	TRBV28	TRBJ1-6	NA	TGTGCCACCGGCAGGGGCCAGTCCTATAATTCACCCCTCCACTTT	CATGRGQSYNSPLHF
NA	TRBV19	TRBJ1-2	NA	TGTGCCAGTAGTACCCCGATCGGACTACTTGGCTACACCTTC	CASSTPIGLLGYTF
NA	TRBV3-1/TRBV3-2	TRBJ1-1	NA	TGTGCCAGCAGCGCCCAAATAGTCGGGAGGAGAACTGAAGCTTTCTTT	CASSAQIVGRRTEAFF
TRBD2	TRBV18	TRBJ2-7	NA	TGTGCCAGCTCACCAGTTGGGACTATTAGCGAGCAGTACTTC	CASSPVGTISEQYF
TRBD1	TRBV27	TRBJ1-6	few	TGTGCCAGCAGTTTATGGGACAGGGTTAATTCACCCCTCCACTTT	CASSLWDRVNSPLHF
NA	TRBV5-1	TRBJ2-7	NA	TGCGCCAGCAGCTTGGAGATGGGGCGGAACGAGCAGTACTTC	CASSLEMGRNEQYF
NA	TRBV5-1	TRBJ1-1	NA	TGCGCCAGCAGCGATAGGAACACTGAAGCTTTCTTT	CASSDRNTEAFF
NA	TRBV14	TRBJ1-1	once	TGTGCCAGCAGCCAACGGCCGTGGGCTTGGAACACTGAAGCTTTCTTT	CASSQRPWAWNTEAFF
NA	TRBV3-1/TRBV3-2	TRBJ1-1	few	TGTGCCAGCAGCCCGGCTCGGGGGGCGACTGAAGCTTTCTTT	CASSPARGATEAFF
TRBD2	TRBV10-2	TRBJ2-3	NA	TGCGCCAGCAGTGGGACTAGCGGGAGCCCAGATACGCAGTATTTT	CASSGTSGSPDTQYF
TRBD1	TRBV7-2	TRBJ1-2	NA	TGTGCCAGCAGCTACACAGGGGGCATCGTCTATGGCTACACCTTC	CASSYTGGIVYGYTF
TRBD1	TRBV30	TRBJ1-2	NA	TGTGCCTGGAGTCGACAGGGTGGCTACACCTTC	CAWSRQGGYTF
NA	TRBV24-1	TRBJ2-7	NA	TGTGCCACCAGTGATGCCAGGGACTCCGAGCAGTACTTC	CATSDARDSEQYF
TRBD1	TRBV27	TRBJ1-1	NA	TGTGCCAGCAGTTTATACAGGGGGGACACTGAAGCTTTCTTT	CASSLYRGDTEAFF
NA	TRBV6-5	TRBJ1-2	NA	TGTGCCAGCATTTTTAGCCGGGACAATTCAGTTTACACCTTC	CASIFSRDNSVYTF
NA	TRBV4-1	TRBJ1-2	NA	TGCGCCAGCAGCCCTTCTCCTAACTATGGCTACACCTTC	CASSPSPNYGYTF